The 18 T cell receptor beta chains below all came from one sample that was sequenced in a study of blood T cell repertoires in COVID-19 (dated by TCRdb to the early 2020s). The library was prepared using the immunoSEQ multiplex PCR assay. TCRdb holds this immuneACCESS table with in-frame rearrangements only. Some clones are missing; in checked studies, unresolved V genes explain under half, and the rest has no known cause. This sample lists 150,000 or so clones; 85% to 90% were detected once. 5.5% to 7.5% of the sample rests with the top ten. What was sequenced was peripheral blood. These receptors were taken from a man older than 75 with acute or convalescent COVID-19.

The chain has TRBV6-5 and TRBJ2-2; the D gene is possibly TRBD2 (6 bases). Germline loops: CDR1 MNHEY, CDR2 SVGAGI. The length of the CDR3 is 14 residues. V lost 5 bases, J lost 7 bases, and 14 bases lay in between. The CDR3 reads CASSRTLANGELFF. The CDR3 nucleotides are TGTGCCAGCAGTAGGACACTAGCAAACGGGGAGCTGTTTTTT.

The chain has TRBV18 and TRBJ1-3; no firm D call. The germline V gene has CDR1 KGHSH and CDR2 LQKENI. The germline V and J ends were trimmed by 3 bases and 0 bases, with 12 bases remaining between them. CDR3 size: 16 residues. CDR3 sequence (DNA): TGTGCCAGCTCACCTTCGTTCGGGGACTCTGGAAACACCATATATTTT. Its protein is CASSPSFGDSGNTIYF.

This chain links TRBV5-6 with TRBJ2-1; no clear D gene. Trimming left V 3 bases short and J 11 bases short, with 12 bases between. This CDR3 comprises 12 residues. Germline CDR1 reads SGHDT; CDR2 reads YYEEEE. CDR3 nucleotides: TGTGCCAGCAGCTCGTCCGCTCTACAGCAGTTCTTC. Translation: CASSSSALQQFF.

This clone has a count of ten or more. V usage is TRBV6-5 and J usage is TRBJ2-6; 7 bases are a match to TRBD1. V lost 1 base to trimming and J lost 6 bases; unmatched junction nucleotides: 3. Germline lookup yields CDR1 MNHEY and CDR2 SVGAGI. The CDR3 is 15 amino acids. CDR3 protein: CASSYYRGKANVLTF. In DNA form, the CDR3 reads TGTGCCAGCAGTTACTACAGGGGTAAGGCCAACGTCCTGACTTTC.

The chain is built from TRBV5-6 and TRBJ2-3, with TRBD2 matching over 9 bases. The CDR3 extends over 15 amino acids. Germline CDR1 reads SGHDT; CDR2 reads YYEEEE. The J segment lost 1 base and the V segment lost 4 bases, leaving 4 bases of the junction unmatched. This chain's CDR3 is CASSMRTSGTDTQYF. CDR3 DNA sequence: TGTGCCAGCAGCATGAGGACTAGCGGCACAGATACGCAGTATTTT.

The chain combines TRBV7-9 with TRBJ2-2, with 9 nucleotides matching TRBD1. V shed 5 bases and J 6 bases; nucleotides not matched to a gene: 7. The CDR3 runs 15 residues. Germline V gives CDR1 SEHNR, CDR2 FQNEAQ (reference sequence). The CDR3 coding sequence is TGTGCCAGCAGCCTCCGGGACAGGGATTCCGGGGAGCTGTTTTTT. It encodes CASSLRDRDSGELFF. Complete variable domain (other parts from reference TRBV7-9 and TRBJ2-2): DTGVSQNPRHKITKRGQNVTFRCDPISEHNRLYWYRQTLGQGPEFLTYFQNEAQLEKSRLLSDRFSAERPKGSFSTLEIQRTEQGDSAMYLCASSLRDRDSGELFFGEGSRLTVL.

As regards this clone: Other DNA sequences in the same sample also yield this CDR3. This rearrangement joins TRBV5-4 to TRBJ2-1; 15 bases line up with TRBD2. This CDR3 has 17 amino acids. CDR1 is SGHNT, CDR2 YYREEE, per germline (reference sequence). The trim removed 4 bases at V and 2 bases at J, leaving 4 bases unmatched. The CDR3 coding sequence is TGTGCCAGCAGCACTGGGACTAGCGGGAGGCCCTACAATGAGCAGTTCTTC. Protein sequence: CASSTGTSGRPYNEQFF. Together with reference TRBV5-4 and TRBJ2-1, the CDR3 gives the full variable domain: ETGVTQSPTHLIKTRGQQVTLRCSSQSGHNTVSWYQQALGQGPQFIFQYYREEENGRGNFPPRFSGLQFPNYSSELNVNALELDDSALYLCASSTGTSGRPYNEQFFGPGTRLTVL.

The gene calls are TRBV30 and TRBJ2-1, with TRBD2 identical over 7 bases. The germline gives CDR1 GTSNPN, CDR2 SVGIG (reference sequence). V shed 2 bases, J shed 5 bases, and the junction held 6 bases outside the gene matches. The CDR3 runs 14 residues. The chain's CDR3 is CAWSLGGSHNEQFF. The CDR3 coding sequence is TGTGCCTGGAGTCTCGGGGGGTCACACAATGAGCAGTTCTTC. The whole variable domain, filled in from reference TRBV30 and TRBJ2-1, reads SQTIHQWPATLVQPVGSPLSLECTVEGTSNPNLYWYRQAAGRGLQLLFYSVGIGQISSEVPQNLSASRPQDRQFILSSKKLLLSDSGFYLCAWSLGGSHNEQFFGPGTRLTVL.

The J gene is TRBJ1-5, the V gene TRBV2; tentatively, D is TRBD1 (5 bases). This CDR3 has 16 amino acids. Trimming removed 6 bases at V and 0 bases at J, with 15 bases between. Germline-derived CDR1 and CDR2 are SNHLY and FYNNEI. CDR3 sequence (DNA): TGTGCCAGCAGAAGTTTGATGGGGGGTAGCAATCAGCCCCAGCATTTT. Translation gives CASRSLMGGSNQPQHF.

J is TRBJ1-5 and V is TRBV5-1; the D is unclear. Trimming pared 0 bases from V and 2 bases from J, leaving 6 bases between. CDR3 length equals 14 residues. Germline lookup yields CDR1 SGHRS and CDR2 YFSETQ. The CDR3 loop reads CASSLGSGNQPQHF. The CDR3 DNA follows: TGCGCCAGCAGCTTGGGGTCGGGCAATCAGCCCCAGCATTTT. The whole variable domain, filled in from reference TRBV5-1 and TRBJ1-5, reads KAGVTQTPRYLIKTRGQQVTLSCSPISGHRSVSWYQQTPGQGLQFLFEYFSETQRNKGNFPGRFSGRQFSNSRSEMNVSTLELGDSALYLCASSLGSGNQPQHFGDGTRLSIL.

This chain uses TRBV7-8 with TRBJ1-1, with 8 nucleotides matching TRBD1. Germline V gene data show CDR1 as SGHVS and CDR2 as FQNEAQ. The ends lost 1 base at V and 0 bases at J; junction bases unmatched: 7. The CDR3 contains 17 residues. CDR3 sequence (DNA): TGTGCCAGCAGCTTAGGAAGGGCAGGGGGCGTGAACACTGAAGCTTTCTTT. Amino acids: CASSLGRAGGVNTEAFF.

This clone was observed once. This chain links TRBV28 with TRBJ1-5; D is ambiguous. Germline V gene lookup returns CDR1 MDHEN and CDR2 SYDVKM. V lost 4 bases, J lost 6 bases, and 13 bases lay in between. This CDR3 is 14 amino acids long. CDR3 sequence reads: CASSSEAQIQPQHF. The CDR3 DNA reads as TGTGCCAGCAGTTCTGAGGCGCAGATTCAGCCCCAGCATTTT.

This clone was seen a few times. The genes are TRBV19 and TRBJ2-1; 11 nucleotides agree with TRBD2. The CDR3 totals 17 residues. The germline V gene has CDR1 LNHDA and CDR2 SQIVND (reference sequence). The J segment lost 8 bases and the V segment lost 2 bases, leaving 11 bases of the junction unmatched. Here the CDR3 reads CASSISGLAGFFYEQFF. CDR3 sequence (DNA): TGTGCCAGTAGTATATCCGGACTAGCGGGTTTCTTTTATGAGCAGTTCTTC.

This clone was seen a single time. The rearrangement uses TRBV27 and TRBJ1-2, with 8 bases lining up with TRBD1. CDR3 length equals 13 residues. CDR1 and CDR2 from the germline V gene are MNHEY and SMNVEV (reference sequence). The V gene end was trimmed by 4 bases and the J gene end by 3 bases; junction bases not matched to a gene: 1. The CDR3 sequence: CASSSGGYYGYTF. The CDR3 nucleotides read TGTGCCAGCAGTTCAGGGGGCTACTATGGCTACACCTTC.

CDR3 nucleotide sequence: TGTGCCAGCAGTGCAAGAGCGGGGGGGCGGTTTTTTGAGCAGTTCTTC. Translation: CASSARAGGRFFEQFF. The chain combines TRBV27 with TRBJ2-1, with TRBD2 matching over 10 bases. V was clipped by 5 bases and J by 9 bases; unmatched bases: 13. The length of the CDR3 is 16 residues. Germline CDR1 and CDR2: MNHEY and SMNVEV (reference sequence).

The chain combines TRBV21-1 with TRBJ2-7; the table's D call TRBD1 went unverified against the DNA. TRBV21-1 is assigned pseudogene status. The CDR3 loop spans 13 amino acids. CDR3 bases: TGTGCCAGCGGGCCGGGACAATCCTACGAGCAGTACTTC. This codes for CASGPGQSYEQYF.

This chain uses TRBV7-9 with TRBJ1-6; D uncertain. V was pared by 4 bases and J by 3 bases, with 4 bases between. This CDR3 spans 13 amino acids. The germline CDR1 and CDR2 sequences are SEHNR and FQNEAQ (reference sequence). CDR3: CASSSVYNSPLHF. The CDR3 coding sequence is TGTGCCAGCAGCTCTGTCTATAATTCACCCCTCCACTTT.

CDR3 sequence (DNA): TGTGCCAGCCATTCCCAGGGGATCTACAATCAGCCCCAGCATTTT. Its translation is CASHSQGIYNQPQHF. The rearrangement links TRBV28 to TRBJ1-5; a possible D gene is TRBD1 (6 bases). CDR1 is MDHEN, CDR2 SYDVKM, per germline. The V end lost 8 bases, the J end lost 3 bases, and 17 bases lay between the germline ends. The length of the CDR3 is 15 residues.